A selection of T cell receptor beta chains follows, all from one sample in a study of blood T cell repertoires in COVID-19. This table comes from immunoSEQ multiplex PCR, and its TCRdb copy is limited to in-frame clones, with some not included. The sample lists about 51,000 clones, 85% to 95% occurring once. The sequenced sample was peripheral blood. The source of these receptors is a man over 45 with acute or convalescent COVID-19. The CDR3 runs from the conserved cysteine through the conserved F or W. D genes are given only for firm matches. Clone sizes are given selectively: once, few, many, or a class where the clone is expanded.

J	size	V	D	DNA	CDR3
TRBJ2-1	-	TRBV6-5	TRBD1	TGTGCCAGCAGTTACTCGGGACAGTATTACAATGAGCAGTTCTTC	CASSYSGQYYNEQFF
TRBJ1-5	-	TRBV30	-	TGTGCCTGGGATAGTGGGAACGGGATCCCCCAGCCCCAGCATTTT	CAWDSGNGIPQPQHF
TRBJ2-7	once	TRBV3-1/TRBV3-2	-	TGTGCCAGCAGCCAAACTTCACGAGGGTACGAGCAGTACTTC	CASSQTSRGYEQYF
TRBJ1-5	-	TRBV5-1	TRBD1	TGCGCCAGCAGCTTGGAAGCACAGGGGCATGGTCAGCCCCAGCATTTT	CASSLEAQGHGQPQHF
TRBJ1-1	-	TRBV7-2	-	TGTGCCAGCAGCTGGGGTGGGGGGGAAGCTTTCTTT	CASSWGGGEAFF
TRBJ2-1	-	TRBV5-1	-	TGCGCCAGCAGCCCCGGGTCAGAGGACAATGAGCAGTTCTTC	CASSPGSEDNEQFF
TRBJ1-1	-	TRBV18	TRBD1	TGTGCCAGCTCACGGGAACAGGGGGGAGAGGAAGCTTTCTTT	CASSREQGGEEAFF
TRBJ2-7	once	TRBV30	-	TGTGCCTGGAACCTCGGGGGGCCACAGTACTTC	CAWNLGGPQYF
TRBJ2-3	-	TRBV15	TRBD2	TGTGCCACCAGCTCCCATCGGGGGGCAGATACGCAGTATTTT	CATSSHRGADTQYF
TRBJ1-1	-	TRBV10-2	TRBD1	TGCGCCAGCAGTGTACAGGGGCCTCCCCCTGAAGCTTTCTTT	CASSVQGPPPEAFF
TRBJ1-5	-	TRBV5-6	TRBD1	TGTGCCAGCAGCCAATCCGGGCAGGGGGTGGCGAGTCAGCCCCAGCATTTT	CASSQSGQGVASQPQHF